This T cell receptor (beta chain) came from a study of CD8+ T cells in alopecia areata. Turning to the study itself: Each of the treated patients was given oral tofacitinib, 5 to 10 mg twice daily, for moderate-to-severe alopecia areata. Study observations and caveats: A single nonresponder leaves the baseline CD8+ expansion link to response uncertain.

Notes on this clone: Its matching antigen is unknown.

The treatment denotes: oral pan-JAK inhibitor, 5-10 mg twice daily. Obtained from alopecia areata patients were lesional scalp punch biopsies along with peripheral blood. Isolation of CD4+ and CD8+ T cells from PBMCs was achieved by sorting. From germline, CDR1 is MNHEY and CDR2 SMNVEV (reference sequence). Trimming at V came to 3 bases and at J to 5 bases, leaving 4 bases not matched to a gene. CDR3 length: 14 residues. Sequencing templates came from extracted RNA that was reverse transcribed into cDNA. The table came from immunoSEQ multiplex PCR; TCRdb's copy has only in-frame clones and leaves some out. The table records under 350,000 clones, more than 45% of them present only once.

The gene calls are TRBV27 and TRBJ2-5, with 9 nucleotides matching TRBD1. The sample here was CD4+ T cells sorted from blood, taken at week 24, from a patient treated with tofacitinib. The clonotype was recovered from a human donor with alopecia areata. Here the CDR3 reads CASSLGQGNETQYF. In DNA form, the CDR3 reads TGTGCCAGCAGTTTGGGACAGGGCAACGAGACCCAGTACTTC.